A single T cell receptor (beta chain) is shown here with its context. These data come from a study of cytomegalovirus exposure and HLA in healthy donors. This CDR3 comprises 18 residues. Trimming removed 1 base from V and 6 bases from J; junction bases left unmatched: 15. Germline CDR1 is MGHDK and CDR2 is SYGVNS. The PCR contained 60 Vbeta and 13 Jbeta primers. Only in-frame clones appear in the TCRdb table, and some are missing; sequencing was by immunoSEQ multiplex PCR. The repertoire holds about 190,000 clones, with roughly four fifths as singletons. This chain links TRBV25-1 with TRBJ2-7, with 10 bases fitting TRBD2. The TCR sequence derives from a man younger than 30 in good health and CMV-seronegative. Sequencing input: PBMCs. CDR3 residues: CASSELNLGTSEICEQYF. CDR3 nucleotide sequence: TGTGCCAGCAGTGAATTGAATCTGGGGACTAGCGAGATCTGCGAGCAGTACTTC.